This T cell receptor (beta chain) was sequenced for a study of shared T cell receptors in the human thymus. The method was immunoSEQ multiplex PCR; TCRdb's version includes in-frame clones alone and lacks a portion of them. The top ten clones hold 0.0094% of a sample with some 660,000 clones, about 87% of them seen once. Germline values: CDR1 MDHEN, CDR2 SYDVKM. This CDR3 is 14 amino acids long. V was cut by 0 bases and J by 6 bases, with 9 bases left in between. This clone has more than one count but fewer than ten. The same specimen was also included in a second study, on human thymus T cells. This second study says: Thymic samples were excised during corrective heart operations. Use of V and J genes seemed skewed within the thymic and blood repertoires. Related research examined unrelated individuals and reported that their thymic repertoires overlapped highly.

The sequenced sample consisted of thymocytes. This sequence joins TRBV28 and TRBJ1-3; unclear D gene. The receptor's source is a boy younger than two with a congenital heart defect. CDR3 nucleotide sequence: TGTGCCAGCAGTTTATGCATAGCGGCAAACACCATATATTTT. Its protein product is CASSLCIAANTIYF.